The 32 T cell receptor beta chains below come from one sample, sequenced in a study of cytomegalovirus exposure and HLA in healthy donors. Profiled with immunoSEQ multiplex PCR; TCRdb holds only in-frame clones, not every one. The sample records about 360,000 clones, about nine tenths being singletons. Source material: PBMCs. Receptors originate from a young woman in good health and CMV-seronegative.

V usage is TRBV5-1 and J usage is TRBJ1-1; D unclear. Germline V lookup: CDR1 SGHRS, CDR2 YFSETQ. This CDR3 has 15 residues. V was shortened by 4 bases and J by 1 base, with 14 bases between the two germline ends. In DNA, the CDR3 is TGCGCCAGCAGCGAAAGAACTACGGCGAACACTGAAGCTTTCTTT. Translating gives CASSERTTANTEAFF. Supplemented by reference TRBV5-1 and TRBJ1-1, the full variable domain reads KAGVTQTPRYLIKTRGQQVTLSCSPISGHRSVSWYQQTPGQGLQFLFEYFSETQRNKGNFPGRFSGRQFSNSRSEMNVSTLELGDSALYLCASSERTTANTEAFFGQGTRLTVV.

This sequence joins TRBV28 and TRBJ1-1; D possibly corresponds to TRBD1 (5 bases). This CDR3 is built from 15 residues. Germline CDR1 is MDHEN and CDR2 is SYDVKM. V was pared by 2 bases and J by 1 base, with 11 bases between. This CDR3 is CASSLRLGGNTEAFF. The CDR3 DNA is TGTGCCAGCAGTTTAAGATTGGGGGGGAACACTGAAGCTTTCTTT.

In the case of this clone: Other DNA sequences of this sample code for an identical CDR3. The CDR3 coding sequence is TGTGCCAGCAGTCCTCGGTCCTATGGCTACACCTTC. This sequence encodes CASSPRSYGYTF. The chain links TRBV28 to TRBJ1-2; D is uncertain. Per germline, CDR1 MDHEN and CDR2 SYDVKM. The ends were cut back, 5 bases at V and 4 bases at J, with 8 bases in the middle. The CDR3 length is 12 residues.

The chain joins TRBV11-2 to TRBJ2-1; 10 nucleotides agree with TRBD2. Germline values: CDR1 SGHAT, CDR2 FQNNGV. The CDR3 runs 16 residues. The trim removed 5 bases at V and 9 bases at J, leaving 13 bases unmatched. The DNA of the CDR3 is TGTGCCAGCAGCCTGTTCGGGGGGCTAGCGGGAGTTGAGCAGTTCTTC. Translation gives CASSLFGGLAGVEQFF. The entire variable domain, with the rest obtained from reference TRBV11-2 and TRBJ2-1, is as follows: EAGVAQSPRYKIIEKRQSVAFWCNPISGHATLYWYQQILGQGPKLLIQFQNNGVVDDSQLPKDRFSAERLKGVDSTLKIQPAKLEDSAVYLCASSLFGGLAGVEQFFGPGTRLTVL.

The count of this clone is one. The V gene is TRBV6-5, the J gene TRBJ1-2; TRBD1 is a possible D gene (6 bases). The CDR3 consists of 16 residues. In germline, CDR1 is MNHEY, CDR2 SVGAGI. V lost 0 bases and J lost 4, with 15 bases in between. The CDR3 DNA follows: TGTGCCAGCAGTTACTCGTTACAGGGATTTGGCTATGGCTACACCTTC. Translated, it gives CASSYSLQGFGYGYTF.

The chain recombines TRBV5-1 with TRBJ2-5, with 13 positions matching TRBD2. The CDR3 sequence is 17 residues long. The germline gives CDR1 SGHRS, CDR2 YFSETQ. Trimming took 4 bases from V and 3 from J; bases not matched to a gene: 9. The CDR3 DNA is TGCGCCAGCAGCCCAACACCCGGGACTAGCGGGGAAGAGACCCAGTACTTC. This encodes CASSPTPGTSGEETQYF.

This clone was detected a few times. V is TRBV27 and J is TRBJ1-4, with D perhaps matching TRBD1 (5 bases). The V end was cut by 10 bases, the J end by 7 bases, with 19 bases between. CDR1 and CDR2 from the germline V gene are MNHEY and SMNVEV (reference sequence). This CDR3 has 14 amino acids. Here the CDR3 reads CATRRAGSGEKLFF. The CDR3 coding sequence is TGTGCCACACGCCGGGCAGGGTCGGGTGAAAAACTGTTTTTT.

The genes are TRBV19 and TRBJ2-7; D is perhaps TRBD1 (6 bases). The CDR3 totals 14 residues. Germline loops: CDR1 LNHDA, CDR2 SQIVND (reference sequence). Trimming removed 4 bases from V and 7 bases from J, with 17 bases in between. CDR3 DNA sequence: TGTGCCAGTAGTACCCCTGGACAGTTCTCGGAGCAGTACTTC. This translates into CASSTPGQFSEQYF.

The chain joins TRBV7-9 to TRBJ1-4; TRBD1 aligns across 9 bases. The CDR3 is made up of 14 amino acids. Germline trimming cut 5 bases from V and 3 bases from J; bases unmatched to any gene: 1. Germline V gives CDR1 SEHNR, CDR2 FQNEAQ (reference sequence). The CDR3 region has the DNA TGTGCCAGCAGCCGACAGGGGGCTAATGAAAAACTGTTTTTT. Residues: CASSRQGANEKLFF.

The chain links TRBV6-1 to TRBJ1-1, with D unresolved. Germline V gives CDR1 MNHNS, CDR2 SASEGT. The CDR3 covers 13 residues. V gave up 3 bases and J gave up 0 bases, with 5 bases separating them. The CDR3 nucleotides are TGTGCCAGCAGTGACGGGATGAACACTGAAGCTTTCTTT. Amino acids: CASSDGMNTEAFF.

The chain joins TRBV28 to TRBJ1-4; D possibly corresponds to TRBD1 (6 bases). Germline CDR1 is MDHEN and CDR2 is SYDVKM. Trimming left V 2 bases short and J 6 bases short, with 13 bases between. The CDR3 length is 15 residues. CDR3: CASSLVSQGDEKLFF. The CDR3 nucleotides are TGTGCCAGCAGTTTAGTCTCACAGGGAGATGAAAAACTGTTTTTT.

J is TRBJ1-5 and V is TRBV15; 8 nucleotides agree with TRBD1. Unmatched junction bases numbered 5, after V lost 2 bases and J lost 5 bases. CDR3 length: 15 residues. CDR1 is LNHNV, CDR2 YYDKDF, per germline (reference sequence). For the CDR3, the DNA is TGTGCCACCAGCAGAATTACAGGGGGAGATCAGCCCCAGCATTTT. Amino acids: CATSRITGGDQPQHF.

V and J are TRBV28 and TRBJ1-5; 7 bases match TRBD1. V trimming: 5 bases; J trimming: 1 base; junction bases outside the gene matches: 8. This CDR3 region has 16 residues. From germline, CDR1 is MDHEN and CDR2 SYDVKM. The CDR3 nucleotides read TGTGCCAGCAGTCCTAATCAGGGGGTAAGCAATCAGCCCCAGCATTTT. Amino acids: CASSPNQGVSNQPQHF.

The chain carries TRBV6-5 and TRBJ1-5, with D perhaps TRBD1 (5 bases). Germline V gene sequence: CDR1 MNHEY, CDR2 SVGAGI. V was clipped by 2 bases and J by 9 bases, with 14 bases between them. This CDR3 has 14 residues. CDR3 sequence (DNA): TGTGCCAGCAGTTACGACAGAACTGATCGGCCCCAGCATTTT. This codes for CASSYDRTDRPQHF.

The chain employs TRBV2 and TRBJ2-1, with 12 bases fitting TRBD2. V shed 8 bases and J 10 bases; nucleotides not matched to a gene: 9. Germline assignment: CDR1 SNHLY and CDR2 FYNNEI. CDR3 length: 14 residues. This chain's CDR3 is CASLLAGGPKEQFF. The CDR3 DNA reads as TGTGCCAGCCTCCTAGCGGGAGGGCCGAAAGAGCAGTTCTTC. The whole variable domain, filled in from reference TRBV2 and TRBJ2-1, reads EPEVTQTPSHQVTQMGQEVILRCVPISNHLYFYWYRQILGQKVEFLVSFYNNEISEKSEIFDDQFSVERPDGSNFTLKIRSTKLEDSAMYFCASLLAGGPKEQFFGPGTRLTVL.

The count of this clone is one. The same CDR3 arises from other DNA sequences in this sample as well. CDR3 amino acids: CASSLAGGPTDTQYF. The CDR3 DNA is TGTGCCAGCAGTTTAGCGGGAGGCCCCACAGATACGCAGTATTTT. The rearrangement uses TRBV28 and TRBJ2-3; 8 nucleotides line up with TRBD2. V trimming: 2 bases; J trimming: 2 bases; junction bases outside the gene matches: 3. Germline CDR1 reads MDHEN; CDR2 reads SYDVKM. The CDR3 runs 15 residues.

V and J are TRBV9 and TRBJ2-2, with D perhaps matching TRBD2 (6 bases). Trimming cost V 0 bases and J 5 bases, with 11 bases left between them. The CDR3 contains 15 residues. Germline V CDR1 and CDR2: SGDLS, YYNGEE. Written as DNA, the CDR3 is TGTGCCAGCAGCGTAGACGGGGCGGGGACCGGGGAGCTGTTTTTT. Translation gives CASSVDGAGTGELFF. The full variable domain, with the rest looked up from reference TRBV9 and TRBJ2-2, is DSGVTQTPKHLITATGQRVTLRCSPRSGDLSVYWYQQSLDQGLQFLIQYYNGEERAKGNILERFSAQQFPDLHSELNLSSLELGDSALYFCASSVDGAGTGELFFGEGSRLTVL.

In nucleotides, the CDR3 is TGTGCCAGCAGTCCGGGGACAGGGGCAAGCAATCAGCCCCAGCATTTT. It codes for CASSPGTGASNQPQHF. The J gene is TRBJ1-5, the V gene TRBV6-6, with TRBD1 matching 10 bases. Germline V gene lookup returns CDR1 MNHNY and CDR2 SVGAGI (reference sequence). The CDR3 runs 16 residues. The V and J ends lost 5 bases and 1 base, in that order; junction bases with no gene match: 5.

Comments on this clone: Other nucleotide sequences in the sample specify the same CDR3. This sequence joins TRBV5-4 and TRBJ1-2; D is uncertain. The germline gives CDR1 SGHNT, CDR2 YYREEE (reference sequence). This CDR3 has 12 residues. V lost 0 bases and J 4 bases, leaving 4 bases between the germline ends. CDR3 sequence (DNA): TGTGCCAGCAGCTTGGACAGCTATGGCTACACCTTC. Translation: CASSLDSYGYTF.

The V call is TRBV7-8, the J call TRBJ1-6; 9 bases fit TRBD1. Per the germline V gene, CDR1 is SGHVS and CDR2 is FQNEAQ. With V trimmed by 0 bases and J by 8 bases, 8 bases remained unmatched. The CDR3 runs 17 residues. The CDR3 spells CASSLARRRQGDSPLHF. The CDR3 bases are TGTGCCAGCAGCTTAGCCCGCAGGCGACAGGGGGATTCACCCCTCCACTTT.

This clone is a singleton in its sample. The DNA for the CDR3 is TGTGCCAGCAGTTTTGCTAGCGGGGGCCTATACAATGAGCAGTTCTTC. Protein product: CASSFASGGLYNEQFF. The V and J genes are TRBV6-5 and TRBJ2-1, with TRBD2 matching over 10 bases. The germline gives CDR1 MNHEY, CDR2 SVGAGI. Trimming took 4 bases from V and 4 from J; bases not matched to a gene: 7. The CDR3 spans 16 residues.

This chain joins TRBV5-1 and TRBJ2-3; 9 nucleotides agree with TRBD2. The CDR3 contains 14 residues. The V gene end was trimmed by 6 bases and the J gene end by 2 bases; junction bases not matched to a gene: 4. The germline V gene encodes CDR1 SGHRS and CDR2 YFSETQ. This CDR3 reads CASKERGVTDTQYF. In DNA form, the CDR3 reads TGCGCCAGCAAGGAGCGGGGGGTCACAGATACGCAGTATTTT.

The CDR3 reads CSVEGLGQGPGAKNIQYF. The CDR3 DNA follows: TGCAGCGTTGAAGGCCTGGGACAGGGGCCCGGGGCCAAAAACATTCAGTACTTC. The gene calls are TRBV29-1 and TRBJ2-4; the match to TRBD1 covers 10 bases. The CDR3 totals 18 residues. The germline gives CDR1 SQVTM, CDR2 ANQGSEA. Losses at the gene ends were 1 base for V and 1 base for J; bases not matched to a gene: 10.

J is TRBJ2-3 and V is TRBV5-1; TRBD1 is a possible D gene (6 bases). The CDR3 is 14 amino acids. Per the germline V gene, CDR1 is SGHRS and CDR2 is YFSETQ. Trimming pared 0 bases from V and 5 bases from J, leaving 10 bases between. CDR3 DNA sequence: TGCGCCAGCAGCTTGGAGGGACAACAAGATACGCAGTATTTT. This translates into CASSLEGQQDTQYF.

The chain is built from TRBV5-8 and TRBJ1-2, with 9 bases aligning to TRBD1. CDR3 length equals 14 residues. Trimming removed 3 bases from V and 8 bases from J; junction bases left unmatched: 8. Germline CDR1 SGHTS, CDR2 YDEGEE. The CDR3 DNA sequence: TGTGCCAGCAGCTGGCGGGACAGGGTACAAGGCTACACCTTC. Its protein is CASSWRDRVQGYTF.

V gene TRBV7-6 combines with J gene TRBJ2-2; 12 nucleotides line up with TRBD1. The CDR3 is 16 residues long. V lost 5 bases, J lost 5 bases, and 6 bases stayed unmatched. Germline values: CDR1 SGHVS, CDR2 FNYEAQ. For the CDR3, the DNA is TGTGCCAGCAGCCACCGGGACAGGGGGCGTACCGGGGAGCTGTTTTTT. Translating it yields CASSHRDRGRTGELFF.

This sequence joins TRBV28 and TRBJ2-7, with 9 positions matching TRBD1. The germline CDR1 and CDR2 sequences are MDHEN and SYDVKM. The CDR3 has 13 amino acids. V lost 6 bases to trimming and J lost 2 bases; unmatched junction nucleotides: 2. The CDR3 reads CASRDRGPYEQYF. CDR3 coding DNA: TGTGCCAGCAGGGACAGGGGTCCCTACGAGCAGTACTTC.

The chain has TRBV19 and TRBJ1-2; 7 bases agree with TRBD1. Trimming cost V 5 bases and J 4 bases; bases outside gene matches: 10. The CDR3 covers 15 residues. Germline V gene lookup returns CDR1 LNHDA and CDR2 SQIVND (reference sequence). The CDR3 bases are TGTGCCAGTAGTTACAGGGGCGCGGGTTCCTATGGCTACACCTTC. Its translation: CASSYRGAGSYGYTF.

The rearrangement joins TRBV28 to TRBJ1-1; D perhaps matches TRBD1 (5 bases). The germline V gene encodes CDR1 MDHEN and CDR2 SYDVKM. The CDR3 loop spans 15 amino acids. Between the trimmed V and J ends, which lost 1 base and 2 bases, there was a span of 11 bases. Here the CDR3 DNA reads TGTGCCAGCAGTTTATATGCAGGGCGTAACACTGAAGCTTTCTTT. It yields the protein CASSLYAGRNTEAFF.

This clone has a single count. It is likely a read error, because the conserved phenylalanine at the end of the CDR3 is missing. It is unclear where the CDR3 begins or ends on the DNA, so no DNA is shown, and the CDR3 is as TCRdb lists it. The chain combines TRBV5-4 with TRBJ1-2; no check of the table's D call, TRBD1, against the DNA was made. The CDR3 region is 13 residues in length, termini included. CDR1 SGHNT and CDR2 YYREEE come from the germline V gene (reference sequence). This CDR3 reads CASSFQGATINIS.

CDR3 sequence: CSATGSGYTF. CDR3 in DNA: TGCAGTGCTACAGGGTCCGGCTACACCTTC. The chain recombines TRBV20-1 with TRBJ1-2; maybe TRBD1 (5 bases). CDR1 and CDR2 (germline): DFQATT, SNEGSKA (reference sequence). The CDR3 loop spans 10 amino acids. With 4 bases removed from V and 8 bases from J, the gap between germline ends came to 8 bases.

The sample holds a few counts of this clone. V and J are TRBV19 and TRBJ1-1; perhaps TRBD1 as D (6 bases). Looked up from germline, CDR1 is LNHDA and CDR2 is SQIVND (reference sequence). V shed 5 bases and J shed 0 bases, with 13 bases lying between them. The CDR3 runs to 15 residues. CDR3 loop: CASSGTGHLNTEAFF. The CDR3 nucleotides are TGTGCCAGTAGTGGGACGGGACACCTGAACACTGAAGCTTTCTTT.